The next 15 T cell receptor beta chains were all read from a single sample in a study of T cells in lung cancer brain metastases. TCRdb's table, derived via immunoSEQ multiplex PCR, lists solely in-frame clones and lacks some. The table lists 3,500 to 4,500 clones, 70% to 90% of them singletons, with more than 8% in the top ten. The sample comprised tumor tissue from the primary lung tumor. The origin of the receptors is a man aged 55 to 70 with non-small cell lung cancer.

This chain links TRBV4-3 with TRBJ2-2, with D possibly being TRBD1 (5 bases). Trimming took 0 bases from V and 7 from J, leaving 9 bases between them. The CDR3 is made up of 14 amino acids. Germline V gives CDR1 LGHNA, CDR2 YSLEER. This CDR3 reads CASSQDMTDGELFF. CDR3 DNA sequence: TGCGCCAGCAGCCAAGATATGACAGACGGGGAGCTGTTTTTT.

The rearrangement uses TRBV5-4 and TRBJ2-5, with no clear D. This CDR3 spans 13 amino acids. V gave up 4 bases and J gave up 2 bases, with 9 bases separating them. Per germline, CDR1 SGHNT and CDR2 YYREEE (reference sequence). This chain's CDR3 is CASSLRVQETQYF. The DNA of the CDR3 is TGTGCCAGCAGCCTTAGGGTTCAAGAGACCCAGTACTTC.

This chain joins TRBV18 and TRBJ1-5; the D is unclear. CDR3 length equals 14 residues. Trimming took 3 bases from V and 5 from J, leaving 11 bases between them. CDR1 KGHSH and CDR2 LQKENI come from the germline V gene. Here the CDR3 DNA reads TGTGCCAGCTCACCTGCCGGGAAGGATCAGCCCCAGCATTTT. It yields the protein CASSPAGKDQPQHF.

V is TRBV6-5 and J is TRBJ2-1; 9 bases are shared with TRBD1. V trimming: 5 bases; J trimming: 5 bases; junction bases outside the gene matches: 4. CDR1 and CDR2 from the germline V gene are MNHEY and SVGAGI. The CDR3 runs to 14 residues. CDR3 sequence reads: CASSVDRGHNEQFF. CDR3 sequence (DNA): TGTGCCAGCAGTGTGGACAGGGGCCACAATGAGCAGTTCTTC.

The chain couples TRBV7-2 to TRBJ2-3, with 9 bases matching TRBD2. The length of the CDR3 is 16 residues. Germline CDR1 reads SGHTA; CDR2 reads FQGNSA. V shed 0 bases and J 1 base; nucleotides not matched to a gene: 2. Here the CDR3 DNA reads TGTGCCAGCAGCTTAGCGCCTAGCGGGGGCACAGATACGCAGTATTTT. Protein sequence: CASSLAPSGGTDTQYF.

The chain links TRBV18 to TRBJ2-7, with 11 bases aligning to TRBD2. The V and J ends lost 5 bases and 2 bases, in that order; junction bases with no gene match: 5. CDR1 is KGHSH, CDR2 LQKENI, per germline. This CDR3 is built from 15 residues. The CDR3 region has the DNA TGTGCCAGCTCATCCTTGACTAGCGGGGCCTACGAGCAGTACTTC. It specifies CASSSLTSGAYEQYF.

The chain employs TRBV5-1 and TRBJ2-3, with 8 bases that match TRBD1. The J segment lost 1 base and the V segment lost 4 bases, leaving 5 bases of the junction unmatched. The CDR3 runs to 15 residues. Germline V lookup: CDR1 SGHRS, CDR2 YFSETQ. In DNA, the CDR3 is TGCGCCAGCAGCCAGGACAGGGTTGGCACAGATACGCAGTATTTT. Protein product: CASSQDRVGTDTQYF.

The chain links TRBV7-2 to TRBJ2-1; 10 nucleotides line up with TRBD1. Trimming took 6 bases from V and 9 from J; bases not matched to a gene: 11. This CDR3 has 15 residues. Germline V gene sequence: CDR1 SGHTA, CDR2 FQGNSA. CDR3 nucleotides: TGTGCCAGCAGACGGATCGGGGACAGGGGATCTGAGCAGTTCTTC. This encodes CASRRIGDRGSEQFF.

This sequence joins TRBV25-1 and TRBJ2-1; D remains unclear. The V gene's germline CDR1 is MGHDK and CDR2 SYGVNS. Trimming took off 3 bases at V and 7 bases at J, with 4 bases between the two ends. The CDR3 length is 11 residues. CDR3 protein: CASSERNEQFF. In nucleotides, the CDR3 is TGTGCCAGCAGTGAGCGGAATGAGCAGTTCTTC.

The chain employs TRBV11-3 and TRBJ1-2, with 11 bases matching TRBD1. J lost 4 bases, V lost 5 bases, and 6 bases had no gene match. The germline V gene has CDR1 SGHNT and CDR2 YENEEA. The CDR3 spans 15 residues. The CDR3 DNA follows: TGTGCCAGCAGCCCGAGGGGACAGGGGGGCTATGGCTACACCTTC. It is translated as CASSPRGQGGYGYTF.

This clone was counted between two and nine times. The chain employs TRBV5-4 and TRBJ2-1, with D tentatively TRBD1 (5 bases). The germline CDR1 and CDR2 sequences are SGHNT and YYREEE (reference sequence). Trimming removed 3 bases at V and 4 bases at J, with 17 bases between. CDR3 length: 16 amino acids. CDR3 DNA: TGTGCCAGCAGCTCCCATAGTCAGAAGGGGTACAATGAGCAGTTCTTC. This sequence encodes CASSSHSQKGYNEQFF.

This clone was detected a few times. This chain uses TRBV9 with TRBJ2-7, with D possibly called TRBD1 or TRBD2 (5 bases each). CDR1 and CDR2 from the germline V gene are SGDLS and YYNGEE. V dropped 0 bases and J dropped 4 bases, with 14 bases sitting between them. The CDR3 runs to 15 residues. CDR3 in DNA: TGTGCCAGCAGCGTAGCCCCCGGGACCCAGTACGAGCAGTACTTC. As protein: CASSVAPGTQYEQYF.

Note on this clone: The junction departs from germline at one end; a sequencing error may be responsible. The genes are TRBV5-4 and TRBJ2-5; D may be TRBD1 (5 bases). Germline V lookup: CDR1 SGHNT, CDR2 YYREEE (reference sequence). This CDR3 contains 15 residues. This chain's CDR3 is CASSLAARGGETQYF. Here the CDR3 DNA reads TGTGCCAGCAGCTTGGCGGCAAGGGGTGGAGAGACCCAATACTTC.

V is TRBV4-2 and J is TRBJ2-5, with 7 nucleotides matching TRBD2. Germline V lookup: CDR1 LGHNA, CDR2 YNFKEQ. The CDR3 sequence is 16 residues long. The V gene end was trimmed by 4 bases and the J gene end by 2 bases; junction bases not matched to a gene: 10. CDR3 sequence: CASSRTSGNKQETQYF. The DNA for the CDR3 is TGTGCCAGCAGCCGTACGAGCGGGAACAAACAAGAGACCCAGTACTTC.

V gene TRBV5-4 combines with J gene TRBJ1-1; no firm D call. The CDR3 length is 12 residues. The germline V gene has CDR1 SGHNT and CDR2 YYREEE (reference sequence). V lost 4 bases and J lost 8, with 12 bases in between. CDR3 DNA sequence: TGTGCCAGCAGCCTCGACCAGAGAGAAGCTTTCTTT. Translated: CASSLDQREAFF.